Listed below are T cell receptor beta chains from one sample, sequenced in a study of CD8 T cells in ankylosing spondylitis. TCRdb analysed the 5' RACE reads with MiXCR anew, one entry per CDR3 protein. The sample includes around 230,000 distinct CDR3 sequences, roughly 8.6% of them seen just once. The sequenced sample consisted of blood, either unsorted or a sorted T cell fraction (not recorded which). The receptors originated from a male donor with ankylosing spondylitis or in good health (not recorded which). The CDR3 runs from the conserved cysteine through the conserved F or W. The D gene is left open where the match is weak. Clone size is stated in some rows and not others, as once, few, many or a class when expanded.

TRBD1	TRBV7-9	TRBJ1-5	many	TGTGCCAGCGCGGACAGGGATAATCAGCCCCAGCATTTT	CASADRDNQPQHF
-	TRBV7-9	TRBJ2-7	many	TGTGCCAGCAGCTTCCCTCGCGATTCTTCCTACGAGCAGTACTTC	CASSFPRDSSYEQYF
TRBD1	TRBV7-2	TRBJ2-7	few	TGTGCCAGCAGCTTGTTTACAGGGGGCAGCTACGAGCAGTACTTC	CASSLFTGGSYEQYF
TRBD2	TRBV20-1	TRBJ2-1	many	TGCAGTGCTAGAGATGGTACTAGCGGGAGGCGCAATGAGCAGTTCTTC	CSARDGTSGRRNEQFF
-	TRBV18	TRBJ1-1	many	TGTGCCAGCTCACCACCCGGCAGGGCGTCGAAATGGAACACTGAAGCTTTCTTT	CASSPPGRASKWNTEAFF
TRBD1	TRBV29-1	TRBJ1-2	few	TGCTTGGGGACAGAGAACTATGGCTACACCTTC	CLGTENYGYTF
-	TRBV7-2	TRBJ2-5	-	TGTGCCATCCCCAGGAACCCTCCGGCCCAGTACTTC	CAIPRNPPAQYF
-	TRBV20-1	TRBJ2-3	many	TGCAGTGCTAGAGGGCGGGGACCCACAGATACGCAGTATTTT	CSARGRGPTDTQYF
-	TRBV5-5	TRBJ2-7	many	TGTGCCAGCAGCTTGAATCCAGGGGTCTACGAGCAGTACTTC	CASSLNPGVYEQYF
-	TRBV12-3/TRBV12-4	TRBJ1-1	many	TGTGCCAGCAGCTTGACCGGGACCAACACTGAAGCTTTCTTT	CASSLTGTNTEAFF
-	TRBV29-1	TRBJ2-3	many	TGCAGCGTTGAAGATACGGGGCGGAACACAGATACGCAGTATTTT	CSVEDTGRNTDTQYF
TRBD2	TRBV6-5	TRBJ2-7	few	TGTGCCAGCACCTACTCAGCGGGGGTCCCTAGGGAGCAGTACTTC	CASTYSAGVPREQYF
-	TRBV5-1	TRBJ2-5	few	TGCGCCAGCAGCTTGTTGGCGACGGTGCCAGAGACCCAGTACTTC	CASSLLATVPETQYF
-	TRBV7-2	TRBJ1-2	many	TGTGCCAGCAGCTTAGAAACCAGGGGTGGCTACACCTTC	CASSLETRGGYTF
-	TRBV20-1	TRBJ2-6	few	TGCAGTGCTAAATCTCCTGGGGCCAACGTCCTGACTTTC	CSAKSPGANVLTF
-	TRBV20-1	TRBJ2-4	few	TGCAGTGCTGGGAAAACAGAAGCCAAAAACATTCAGTACTTC	CSAGKTEAKNIQYF
-	TRBV12-3/TRBV12-4	TRBJ1-2	many	TGTGCCAGCAGTTCGACTGGTAGGGGCTACACCTTC	CASSSTGRGYTF
-	TRBV2	TRBJ2-1	-	TGTGCCAGCAGTGGGCAGGGACTCTACAATGAGCAGTTCTTC	CASSGQGLYNEQFF
-	TRBV7-8	TRBJ1-1	many	TGTGCCAGCAGCTACCTATACAGGGATGAAGCTTTCTTT	CASSYLYRDEAFF
TRBD1	TRBV5-1	TRBJ2-7	many	TGCGCCAGCAGCTTGACAGGGGGATTCGAGCAGTACTTC	CASSLTGGFEQYF